This T cell receptor beta chain is from a study of OX40 agonist ivuxolimab in advanced cancers. Study conclusions and caveats: In the 0.1 to 3.0 mg/kg range, CD4+ and CD8+ blood T cells had expanded clonally by week 6. Determination of antigen specificity was not performed for the expanded peripheral T cells. Compared with CD4+, CD8+ T cells on average had more expanded clones. Partial responders dosed at 0.1-3.0 mg/kg displayed clonal expansion ranking among the lowest.

Using immunoSEQ multiplex PCR, the repertoire was profiled, and TCRdb retains in-frame clones only, with some absent. The sample holds some 69,000 clones, 75% to 95% seen once. Turning to this clone: As yet, its antigen is unknown.

The V and J ends lost 5 bases and 8 bases, in that order; junction bases with no gene match: 12. This CDR3 is 14 amino acids long. The germline V gene encodes CDR1 GTSNPN and CDR2 SVGIG (reference sequence). The J gene is TRBJ1-2, the V gene TRBV30; 9 positions match TRBD1. The sequences come from CD4+ or CD8+ T cells sorted from blood, collected in a trial of the OX40 agonist ivuxolimab. This TCR came from an adult with an advanced solid tumor such as melanoma, head and neck, liver or kidney cancer. The CDR3 region is CAWGGQGRLWGYTF. The CDR3 DNA reads as TGTGCCTGGGGGGGACAGGGCCGACTATGGGGCTACACCTTC.